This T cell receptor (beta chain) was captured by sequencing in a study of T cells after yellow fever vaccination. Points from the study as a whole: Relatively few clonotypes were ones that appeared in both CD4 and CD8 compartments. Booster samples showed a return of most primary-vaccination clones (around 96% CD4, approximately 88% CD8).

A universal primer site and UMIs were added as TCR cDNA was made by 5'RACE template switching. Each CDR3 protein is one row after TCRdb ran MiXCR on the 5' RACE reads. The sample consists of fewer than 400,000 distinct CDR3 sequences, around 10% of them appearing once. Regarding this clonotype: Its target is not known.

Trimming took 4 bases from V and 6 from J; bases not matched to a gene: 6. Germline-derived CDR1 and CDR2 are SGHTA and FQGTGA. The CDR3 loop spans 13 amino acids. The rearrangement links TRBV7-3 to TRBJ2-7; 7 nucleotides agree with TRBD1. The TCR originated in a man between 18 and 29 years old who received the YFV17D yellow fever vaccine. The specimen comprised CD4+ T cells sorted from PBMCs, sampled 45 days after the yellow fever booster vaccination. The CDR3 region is CASSSTAGGEQYF. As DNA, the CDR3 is TGTGCCAGCAGCTCGACCGCAGGGGGCGAGCAGTACTTC.